This T cell receptor (beta chain) is from a study of PD-1 blockade in classical Hodgkin lymphoma. Points from the study as a whole: At C4D1, TCR diversity had climbed significantly for CD4+ cells, though not for CD8+ cells. Compared with healthy donors, newly diagnosed patients reportedly showed lower baseline TCR diversity. Whoever responded completely had baseline diversity much like that seen in newly diagnosed patients.

Per germline, CDR1 SGHTA and CDR2 FQGNSA. The V and J ends lost 3 bases and 5 bases, in that order; junction bases with no gene match: 14. The CDR3 consists of 18 residues. In the case of this clone: The antigen is undetermined.

Time point: cycle 4 day 1 (C4D1), after less than 7 weeks of nivolumab. With no exception, relapse followed autologous stem cell transplantation in all patients, and brentuximab vedotin exposure varied. From thawed PBMCs, CD4+ T cells were purified using magnetic negative selection. Assay: immunoSEQ multiplex PCR; the TCRdb copy retains only in-frame clones and omits some. The sample lists 25,000 to 35,000 clones, 85% to 90% occurring once. The sequencing here drew on CD4+ T cells from blood, taken before the fourth cycle of nivolumab. The J gene is TRBJ2-2, the V gene TRBV7-2, with TRBD2 matching over 8 bases. The sequence was obtained from a human donor with classical Hodgkin lymphoma. CDR3 sequence: CASSLSGREGPGTGELFF. CDR3 DNA sequence: TGTGCCAGCAGCTTGAGCGGACGGGAGGGCCCGGGGACCGGGGAGCTGTTTTTT.